What follows are 5 T cell receptor beta chains derived from one specimen sequenced in a study of identical twins. TCRdb analysed the 5' RACE reads with MiXCR anew, one entry per CDR3 protein. The profile shows approximately 1.8 million distinct CDR3 sequences, around 29% of them singletons. Sequencing was carried out using cord blood. These receptor sequences come from a newborn girl in good health.

This clonotype was counted only a few times. The CDR3 region has the DNA TGTGCCAGCAGCCAAGGGGCCATAAGTAGTGTTTACAATGAGCAGTTCTTC. Translating it yields CASSQGAISSVYNEQFF. The rearrangement uses TRBV4-2 and TRBJ2-1; D is unresolved. Per the germline V gene, CDR1 is LGHNA and CDR2 is YNFKEQ. V lost 1 base and J lost 4, with 17 bases in between. The CDR3 spans 17 residues.

The chain employs TRBV6-6 and TRBJ1-5, with no clear D. V lost 0 bases to trimming and J lost 0 bases, with 12 bases between them. Looked up from germline, CDR1 is MNHNY and CDR2 is SVGAGI (reference sequence). The CDR3 is 17 amino acids. The CDR3 loop is CASSYSSRTYSNQPQHF. The CDR3 DNA is TGTGCCAGCAGTTACTCGAGTCGGACGTATAGCAATCAGCCCCAGCATTTT.

Comment on this clonotype: A read error is possible here, since a much larger clone lies one base away. V and J are TRBV28 and TRBJ2-4, with 7 bases lining up with TRBD1. The CDR3 has 12 residues. After removal of 2 bases from V and 15 bases from J, the junction contained 7 bases not matched to a gene. In germline, CDR1 is MDHEN, CDR2 SYDVKM. The CDR3, as DNA: TGTGCCAGCAGTTTAAGACAGGGCGAGCGGTACTTC. As protein: CASSLRQGERYF.

V and J are TRBV10-3 and TRBJ2-4; TRBD1 aligns across 8 bases. V lost 5 bases to trimming and J lost 8 bases; unmatched junction nucleotides: 8. Germline CDR1 is ENHRY and CDR2 is SYGVKD. The CDR3 extends over 14 amino acids. The CDR3 region has the DNA TGTGCCATCAGTTCACAGGGGGGCCGGGACATTCAGTACTTC. Translating it yields CAISSQGGRDIQYF.

The sample holds a few counts of this clonotype. The rearrangement links TRBV11-1 to TRBJ2-4, with 12 bases lining up with TRBD2. The CDR3 is made up of 22 amino acids. Germline CDR1 is SGHAT and CDR2 is FQDESV (reference sequence). V was pared by 6 bases and J by 3 bases, with 24 bases of the junction left unmatched. CDR3 sequence: CASSFLTSGRALPPQGKNIQYF. The CDR3, as DNA: TGTGCCAGCAGTTTTTTGACTAGCGGGAGAGCCCTCCCACCCCAAGGCAAAAACATTCAGTACTTC. Combining the CDR3 with reference TRBV11-1 and TRBJ2-4 gives the whole variable domain EAEVAQSPRYKITEKSQAVAFWCDPISGHATLYWYRQILGQGPELLVQFQDESVVDDSQLPKDRFSAERLKGVDSTLKIQPAELGDSAMYLCASSFLTSGRALPPQGKNIQYFGAGTRLSVL.